This T cell receptor beta chain was recorded in a study of blood T cell repertoires in COVID-19. In the original processing: Amplification with reference gene primers provided the estimates of nucleated cell counts. This table comes from immunoSEQ multiplex PCR, and its TCRdb copy is limited to in-frame clones, with some not included. Clonal size and the V and J genes are those of that table, whereas D and trimming came from the DNA. The data show about 170,000 clones, with 65% to 85% seen just once and about 19% held by the top ten. There are 15 residues in the CDR3. Looked up from germline, CDR1 is KGHSH and CDR2 is LQKENI. The germline V and J ends were trimmed by 4 bases and 0 bases, with 12 bases remaining between them.

Sequenced sample: peripheral blood. This sequence joins TRBV18 and TRBJ2-5; a weak D match, TRBD2 (5 bases). The receptor comes from a woman in her sixties or seventies who had recovered from COVID-19. The CDR3 bases are TGTGCCAGCTCACGGCCTATAGCGTACCAAGAGACCCAGTACTTC. As protein: CASSRPIAYQETQYF. Variable domain in full (rest from reference TRBV18 and TRBJ2-5): NAGVMQNPRHLVRRRGQEARLRCSPMKGHSHVYWYRQLPEEGLKFMVYLQKENIIDESGMPKERFSAEFPKEGPSILRIQQVVRGDSAAYFCASSRPIAYQETQYFGPGTRLLVL.